The next 13 T cell receptor beta chains were all read from a single sample in a study of blood T cell repertoires in COVID-19. TCRdb keeps only in-frame clones here, not all; method: immunoSEQ multiplex PCR. The profile covers about 350,000 clones, with 90% to 95% appearing a single time and around 3.3% taken by the ten largest. The sequenced sample consisted of peripheral blood. These receptors were collected from a woman under 30 who had recovered from COVID-19.

The rearrangement uses TRBV7-2 and TRBJ1-2, with a possible D match to TRBD1 (5 bases). Germline CDR1 and CDR2: SGHTA and FQGNSA. The CDR3 has 14 residues. Trimming shortened V by 5 bases and J by 4 bases, and 14 bases separated the two germline ends. The CDR3: CASSAGTRSYGYTF. In DNA form, the CDR3 reads TGTGCCAGCAGCGCGGGGACGAGAAGCTATGGCTACACCTTC.

The chain joins TRBV3-1 (or the pseudogene TRBV3-2) to TRBJ2-1, with TRBD2 matching 12 bases. Per germline, CDR1 LGHDT and CDR2 YNNKEL (reference sequence). V was clipped by 6 bases and J by 6 bases; unmatched bases: 3. The CDR3 has 14 residues. The chain's CDR3 is CASRAGLAGNEQFF. Here the CDR3 DNA reads TGTGCCAGCAGAGCGGGACTAGCGGGCAATGAGCAGTTCTTC.

V gene TRBV6-1 combines with J gene TRBJ1-2, with D possibly matching TRBD1 (6 bases). V lost 2 bases and J lost 5, with 9 bases in between. The CDR3 sequence is 13 residues long. Germline values: CDR1 MNHNS, CDR2 SASEGT. The DNA for the CDR3 is TGTGCCAGCAGTGAACGCCAGGGGTATGGCTACACCTTC. It translates to CASSERQGYGYTF.

This rearrangement joins TRBV9 to TRBJ1-1; 7 bases agree with TRBD1. Trimming took 0 bases from V and 1 from J; bases not matched to a gene: 0. Germline CDR1 reads SGDLS; CDR2 reads YYNGEE. The CDR3 runs to 14 residues. The CDR3: CASSVGQGNTEAFF. CDR3 sequence (DNA): TGTGCCAGCAGCGTAGGACAGGGGAACACTGAAGCTTTCTTT.

This chain links TRBV29-1 with TRBJ1-1; D is possibly TRBD1 (5 bases). This CDR3 comprises 14 residues. The germline V and J ends were trimmed by 4 bases and 5 bases, with 17 bases remaining between them. CDR1 and CDR2 from the germline V gene are SQVTM and ANQGSEA. The CDR3 loop reads CSVVTLQGRTEAFF. CDR3 coding DNA: TGCAGCGTTGTGACCCTCCAGGGTCGTACTGAAGCTTTCTTT.

The rearrangement links TRBV11-2 to TRBJ2-7; D is perhaps TRBD2 (5 bases). V lost 7 bases to trimming and J lost 7 bases, with 23 bases between them. In germline, CDR1 is SGHAT, CDR2 FQNNGV. There are 15 residues in the CDR3. The chain's CDR3 is CASTPAPGPRGEQYV. CDR3 in DNA: TGTGCCAGCACCCCAGCCCCGGGTCCTCGGGGAGAGCAGTACGTC.

The sample holds one count of this clone. This rearrangement joins TRBV25-1 to TRBJ1-1, with D hard to call. Germline values: CDR1 MGHDK, CDR2 SYGVNS. Trimming took off 10 bases at V and 2 bases at J, with 11 bases between the two ends. The CDR3 runs to 12 residues. CDR3 amino acids: CATQYGNTEAFF. The CDR3 DNA follows: TGTGCCACCCAGTATGGTAACACTGAAGCTTTCTTT.

The CDR3 region has the DNA TGTGCCAGCAGTTTAACAGGGATGAACACCGGGGAGCTGTTTTTT. Translating it yields CASSLTGMNTGELFF. The V and J genes are TRBV6-5 and TRBJ2-2, with a possible D match to TRBD1 (6 bases). The CDR3 extends over 15 amino acids. CDR1 and CDR2 from the germline V gene are MNHEY and SVGAGI. V lost 4 bases and J lost 1, with 10 bases in between.

CDR3 in DNA: TGTGCCAGCAGCCCAACAGGGGGCGCCGACACCTTC. This translates into CASSPTGGADTF. The chain carries TRBV5-5 and TRBJ1-2; 9 bases line up with TRBD1. V lost 4 bases and J lost 12; bases outside the gene matches: 7. The CDR3 is 12 residues long. Germline CDR1 reads SGHKS; CDR2 reads YYEKEE (reference sequence).

The chain employs TRBV9 and TRBJ2-7; TRBD2 aligns across 7 bases. The V gene's germline CDR1 is SGDLS and CDR2 YYNGEE. CDR3 length: 16 residues. After removal of 3 bases from V and 5 bases from J, the junction contained 14 bases not matched to a gene. The CDR3 nucleotides read TGTGCCAGCAGCGCGGGACCGGGGGACTATTTCGACGAGCAGTACGTC. This encodes CASSAGPGDYFDEQYV.

The V and J genes are TRBV28 and TRBJ2-7, with D possibly being TRBD1 (6 bases). V lost 4 bases, J lost 7 bases, and 20 bases lay in between. Germline lookup yields CDR1 MDHEN and CDR2 SYDVKM. This CDR3 has 15 residues. The CDR3 nucleotides read TGTGCCAGCAGTTCCGTTGAAGGGGGACGGCGTGAGCAGTACGTC. Residues: CASSSVEGGRREQYV.

The V and J genes are TRBV19 and TRBJ2-3; 9 bases agree with TRBD1. CDR3 length: 16 residues. V lost 6 bases and J lost 0; bases outside the gene matches: 7. The germline V gene has CDR1 LNHDA and CDR2 SQIVND (reference sequence). In DNA form, the CDR3 reads TGTGCCAGTAGCCAGAACGGACAGGGGAGCACAGATACGCAGTATTTT. Amino acids: CASSQNGQGSTDTQYF.

V and J are TRBV6-2 or TRBV6-3 and TRBJ2-5, with D hard to call. V was cut by 1 base and J by 2 bases, with 8 bases left in between. CDR3 length equals 14 residues. Germline V lookup: CDR1 MNHEY, CDR2 SVGEGT. CDR3 sequence (DNA): TGTGCCAGCAGTTACTTGCGGCCTCAAGAGACCCAGTACTTC. Residues: CASSYLRPQETQYF.